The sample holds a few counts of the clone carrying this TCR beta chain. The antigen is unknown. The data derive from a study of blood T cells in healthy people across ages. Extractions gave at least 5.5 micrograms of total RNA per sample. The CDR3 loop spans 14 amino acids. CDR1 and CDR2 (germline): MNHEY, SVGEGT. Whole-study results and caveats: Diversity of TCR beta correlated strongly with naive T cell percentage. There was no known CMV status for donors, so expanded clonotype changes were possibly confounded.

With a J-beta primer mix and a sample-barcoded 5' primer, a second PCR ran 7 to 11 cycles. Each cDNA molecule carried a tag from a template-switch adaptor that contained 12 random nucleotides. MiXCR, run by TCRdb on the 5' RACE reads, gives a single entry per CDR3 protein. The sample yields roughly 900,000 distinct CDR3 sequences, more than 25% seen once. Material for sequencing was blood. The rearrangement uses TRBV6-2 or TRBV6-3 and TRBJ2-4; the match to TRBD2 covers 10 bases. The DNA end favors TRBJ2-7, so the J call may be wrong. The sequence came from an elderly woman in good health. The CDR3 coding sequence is TGTGCCAGCAGTTCGCCTAGCGGGGGTTACGAGCAGTACTTC. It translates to CASSSPSGGYEQYF.